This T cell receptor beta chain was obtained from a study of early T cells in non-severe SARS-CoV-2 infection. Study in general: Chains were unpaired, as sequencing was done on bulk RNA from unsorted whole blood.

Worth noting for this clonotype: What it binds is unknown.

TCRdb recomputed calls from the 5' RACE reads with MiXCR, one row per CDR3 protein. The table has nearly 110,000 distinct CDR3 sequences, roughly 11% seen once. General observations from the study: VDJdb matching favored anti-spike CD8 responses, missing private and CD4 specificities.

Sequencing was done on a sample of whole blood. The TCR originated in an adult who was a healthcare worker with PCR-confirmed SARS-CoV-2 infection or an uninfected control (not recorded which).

The DNA for the CDR3 is TGCGCCAGCAGCCCCCCTCGGACTAGCGTAGCCAAAAACATTCAGTACTTC. Protein product: CASSPPRTSVAKNIQYF. V usage is TRBV4-1 and J usage is TRBJ2-4; 9 positions match TRBD2. Germline trimming cut 4 bases from V and 0 bases from J; bases unmatched to any gene: 7. Germline lookup yields CDR1 MGHRA and CDR2 YSYEKL. There are 17 residues in the CDR3.